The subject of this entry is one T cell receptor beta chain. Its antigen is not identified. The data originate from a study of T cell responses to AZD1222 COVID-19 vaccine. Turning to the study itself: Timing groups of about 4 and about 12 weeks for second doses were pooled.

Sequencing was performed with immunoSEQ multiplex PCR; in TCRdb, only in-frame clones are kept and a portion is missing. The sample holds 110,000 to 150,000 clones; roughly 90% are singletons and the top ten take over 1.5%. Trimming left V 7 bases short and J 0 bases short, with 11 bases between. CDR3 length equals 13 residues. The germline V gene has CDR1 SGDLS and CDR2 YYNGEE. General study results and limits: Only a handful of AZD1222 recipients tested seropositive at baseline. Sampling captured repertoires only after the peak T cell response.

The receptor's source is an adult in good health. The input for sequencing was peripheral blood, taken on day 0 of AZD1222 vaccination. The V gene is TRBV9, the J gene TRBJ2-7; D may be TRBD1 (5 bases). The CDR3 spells CASGQPDSYEQYF. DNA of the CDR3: TGTGCCAGCGGACAACCCGACTCCTACGAGCAGTACTTC.